This T cell receptor (beta chain) appears in the sequencing data of a study of blood T cells in healthy people across ages. CDR1 is KGHDR and CDR2 is SFDVKD in the germline V gene. This CDR3 is 14 amino acids long. J was trimmed by 2 bases and V by 8 bases; bases with no gene match: 6. Extraction of total RNA produced a minimum of 5 micrograms from each sample. Alongside a J-beta primer mix, a sample-barcoded 5' primer served in a second PCR lasting about 7 to 11 cycles. TCRdb called the 5' RACE reads again in MiXCR, with one record for every CDR3 protein. The sample yields about 1.8 million distinct CDR3 sequences, around 48% seen once.

The sample was blood. This clonotype was sampled from a woman in her 40s in good health. The rearrangement joins TRBV24-1 to TRBJ2-3; TRBD2 aligns across 7 bases. The CDR3 protein is CATTRGGATDTQYF. DNA for the CDR3: TGTGCCACCACACGCGGGGGAGCCACAGATACGCAGTATTTT.